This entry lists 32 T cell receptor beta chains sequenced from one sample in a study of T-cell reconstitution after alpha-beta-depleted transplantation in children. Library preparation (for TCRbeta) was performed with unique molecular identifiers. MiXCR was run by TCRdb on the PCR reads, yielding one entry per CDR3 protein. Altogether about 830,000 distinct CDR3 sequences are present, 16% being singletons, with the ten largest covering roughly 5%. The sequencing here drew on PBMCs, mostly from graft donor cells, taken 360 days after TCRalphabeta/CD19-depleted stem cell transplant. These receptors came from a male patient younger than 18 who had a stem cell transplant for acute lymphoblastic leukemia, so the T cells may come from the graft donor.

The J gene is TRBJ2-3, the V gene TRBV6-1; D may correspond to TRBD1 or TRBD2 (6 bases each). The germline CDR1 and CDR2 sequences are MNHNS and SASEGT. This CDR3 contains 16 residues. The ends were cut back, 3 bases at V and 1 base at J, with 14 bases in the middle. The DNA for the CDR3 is TGTGCCAGCAGTGACTTTACAGGGACTCGCACAGATACGCAGTATTTT. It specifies CASSDFTGTRTDTQYF.

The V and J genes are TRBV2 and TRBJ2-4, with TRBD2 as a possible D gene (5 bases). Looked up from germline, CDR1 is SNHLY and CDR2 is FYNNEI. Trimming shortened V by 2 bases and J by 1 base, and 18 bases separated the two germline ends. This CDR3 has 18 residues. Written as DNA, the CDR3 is TGTGCCAGCAGTGAACGGTATGCGGGTCGTGGGGCCAAAAACATTCAGTACTTC. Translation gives CASSERYAGRGAKNIQYF.

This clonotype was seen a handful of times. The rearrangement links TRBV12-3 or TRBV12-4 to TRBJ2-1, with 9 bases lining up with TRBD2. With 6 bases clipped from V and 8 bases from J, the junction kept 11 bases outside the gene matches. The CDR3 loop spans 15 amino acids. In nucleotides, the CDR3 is TGTGCCAGCAGCGATAGGGCTAGCGGGGTACATGAGCAGTTCTTC. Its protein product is CASSDRASGVHEQFF.

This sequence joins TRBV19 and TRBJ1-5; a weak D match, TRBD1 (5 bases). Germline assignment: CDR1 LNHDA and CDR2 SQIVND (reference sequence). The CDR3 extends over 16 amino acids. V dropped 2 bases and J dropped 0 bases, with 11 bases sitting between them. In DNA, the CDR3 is TGTGCCAGTAGTATATACAGGACCAATAGCAATCAGCCCCAGCATTTT. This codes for CASSIYRTNSNQPQHF.

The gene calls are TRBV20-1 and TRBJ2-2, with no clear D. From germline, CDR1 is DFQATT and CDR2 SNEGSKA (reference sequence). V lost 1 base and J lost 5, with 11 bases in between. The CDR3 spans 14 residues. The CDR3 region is CSARVPPRTGELFF. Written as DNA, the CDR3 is TGCAGTGCTAGAGTACCGCCCAGAACCGGGGAGCTGTTTTTT.

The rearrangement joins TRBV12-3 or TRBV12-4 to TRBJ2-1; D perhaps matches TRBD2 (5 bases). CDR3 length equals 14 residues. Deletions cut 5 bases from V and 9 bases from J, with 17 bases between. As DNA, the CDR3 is TGTGCCAGCAGTCTACCCCTAGCTATCGGTGAGCAGTTCTTC. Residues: CASSLPLAIGEQFF.

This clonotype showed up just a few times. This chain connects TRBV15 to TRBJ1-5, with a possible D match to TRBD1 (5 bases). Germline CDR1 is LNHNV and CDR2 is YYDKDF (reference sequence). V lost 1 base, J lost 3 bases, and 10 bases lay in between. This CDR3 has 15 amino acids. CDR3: CATSRVGRDNQPQHF. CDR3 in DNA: TGTGCCACCAGCAGAGTGGGCAGGGACAATCAGCCCCAGCATTTT.

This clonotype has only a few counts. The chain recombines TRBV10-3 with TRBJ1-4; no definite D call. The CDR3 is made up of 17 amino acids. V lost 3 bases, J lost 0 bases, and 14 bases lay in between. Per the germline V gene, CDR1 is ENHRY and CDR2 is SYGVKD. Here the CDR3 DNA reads TGTGCCATCAGTGAAGAAAGGGTTGATGCAACTAATGAAAAACTGTTTTTT. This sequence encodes CAISEERVDATNEKLFF.

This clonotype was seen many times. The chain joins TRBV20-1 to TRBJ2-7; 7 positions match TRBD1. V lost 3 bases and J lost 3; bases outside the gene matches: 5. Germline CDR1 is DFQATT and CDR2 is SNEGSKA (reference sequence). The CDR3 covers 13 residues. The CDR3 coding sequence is TGCAGTGCTAGCAGGGGGAGAATCTACGAGCAGTACTTC. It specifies CSASRGRIYEQYF.

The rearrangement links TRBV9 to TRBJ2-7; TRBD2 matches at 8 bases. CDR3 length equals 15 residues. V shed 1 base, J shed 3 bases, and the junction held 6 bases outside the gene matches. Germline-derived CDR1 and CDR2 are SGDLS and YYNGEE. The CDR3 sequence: CASSVTGRASYEQYF. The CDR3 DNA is TGTGCCAGCAGCGTAACCGGGAGGGCCAGCTACGAGCAGTACTTC.

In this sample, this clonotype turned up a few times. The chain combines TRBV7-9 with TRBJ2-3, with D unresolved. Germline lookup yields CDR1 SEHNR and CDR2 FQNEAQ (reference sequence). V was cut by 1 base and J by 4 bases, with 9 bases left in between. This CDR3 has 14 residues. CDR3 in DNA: TGTGCCAGCAGCTTAGTGAGCGCCTCAGATACGCAGTATTTT. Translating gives CASSLVSASDTQYF.

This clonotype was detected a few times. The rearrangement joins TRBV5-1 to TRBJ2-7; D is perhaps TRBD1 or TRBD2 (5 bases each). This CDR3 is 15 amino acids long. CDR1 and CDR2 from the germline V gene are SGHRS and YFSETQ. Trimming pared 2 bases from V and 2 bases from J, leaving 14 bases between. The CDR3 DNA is TGCGCCAGCAGCTTAACGGGGCCCCGGACCTACGAGCAGTACTTC. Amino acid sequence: CASSLTGPRTYEQYF.

The CDR3 DNA is TGTGCCAGCAGCGTAGGAGCTAGCGGGAGTATGTTAAATGAGCAGTTCTTC. It codes for CASSVGASGSMLNEQFF. This rearrangement joins TRBV9 to TRBJ2-1; 10 bases agree with TRBD2. The CDR3 has 17 amino acids. With 0 bases clipped from V and 7 bases from J, the junction kept 10 bases outside the gene matches. Per germline, CDR1 SGDLS and CDR2 YYNGEE.

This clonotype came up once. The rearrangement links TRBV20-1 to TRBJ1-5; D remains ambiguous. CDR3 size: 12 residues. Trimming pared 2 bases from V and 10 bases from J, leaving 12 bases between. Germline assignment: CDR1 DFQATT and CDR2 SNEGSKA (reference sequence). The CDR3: CSARPLLNPQHF. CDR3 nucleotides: TGCAGTGCTAGACCCCTCTTGAATCCCCAGCATTTT.

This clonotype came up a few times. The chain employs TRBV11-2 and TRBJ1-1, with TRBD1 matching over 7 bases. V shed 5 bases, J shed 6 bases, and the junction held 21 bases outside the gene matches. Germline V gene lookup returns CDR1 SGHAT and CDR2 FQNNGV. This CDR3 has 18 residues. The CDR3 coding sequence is TGTGCCAGCAGCCTACACCCTTTGACAGGGATTCGTAACGCTGAAGCTTTCTTT. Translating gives CASSLHPLTGIRNAEAFF. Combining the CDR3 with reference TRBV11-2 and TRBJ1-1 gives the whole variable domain EAGVAQSPRYKIIEKRQSVAFWCNPISGHATLYWYQQILGQGPKLLIQFQNNGVVDDSQLPKDRFSAERLKGVDSTLKIQPAKLEDSAVYLCASSLHPLTGIRNAEAFFGQGTRLTVV.

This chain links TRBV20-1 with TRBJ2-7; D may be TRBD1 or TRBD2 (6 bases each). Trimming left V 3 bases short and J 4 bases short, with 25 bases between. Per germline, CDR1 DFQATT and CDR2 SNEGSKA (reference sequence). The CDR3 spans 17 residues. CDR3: CSARAQIGGGFMYEQYF. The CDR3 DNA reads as TGCAGTGCTAGGGCCCAGATTGGAGGGGGTTTTATGTACGAGCAGTACTTC.

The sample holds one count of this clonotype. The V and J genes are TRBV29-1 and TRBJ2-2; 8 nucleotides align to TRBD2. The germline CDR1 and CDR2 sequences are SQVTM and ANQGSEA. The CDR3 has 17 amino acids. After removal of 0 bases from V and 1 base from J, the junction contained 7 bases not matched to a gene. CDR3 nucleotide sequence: TGCAGCGTTGAAGACCCCGGGGGGGGATTGAACACCGGGGAGCTGTTTTTT. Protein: CSVEDPGGGLNTGELFF.

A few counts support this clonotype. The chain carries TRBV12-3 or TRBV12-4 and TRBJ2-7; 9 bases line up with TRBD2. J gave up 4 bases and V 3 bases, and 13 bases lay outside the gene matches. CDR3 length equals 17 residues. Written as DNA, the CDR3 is TGTGCCAGCAGTTTTACGGTGAAGGCTAGCGGGAAGTACGAGCAGTACTTC. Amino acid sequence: CASSFTVKASGKYEQYF.

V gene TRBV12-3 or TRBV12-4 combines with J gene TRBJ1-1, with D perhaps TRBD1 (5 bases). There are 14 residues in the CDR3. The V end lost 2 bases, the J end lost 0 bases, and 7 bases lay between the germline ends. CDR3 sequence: CASSLKGLNTEAFF. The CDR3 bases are TGTGCCAGCAGTTTAAAGGGGTTGAACACTGAAGCTTTCTTT.

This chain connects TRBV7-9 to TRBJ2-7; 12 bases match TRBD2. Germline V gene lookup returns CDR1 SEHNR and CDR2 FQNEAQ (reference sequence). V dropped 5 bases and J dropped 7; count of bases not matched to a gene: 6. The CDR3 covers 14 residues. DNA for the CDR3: TGTGCCAGCAGCGTACTAGCGGGAGGTGGTGAGCAGTACTTC. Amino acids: CASSVLAGGGEQYF.

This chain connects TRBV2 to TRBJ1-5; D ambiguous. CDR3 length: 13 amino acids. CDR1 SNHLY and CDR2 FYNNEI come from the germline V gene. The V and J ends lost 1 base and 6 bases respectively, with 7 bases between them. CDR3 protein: CASSEVRAQPQHF. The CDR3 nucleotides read TGTGCCAGCAGTGAAGTAAGGGCTCAGCCCCAGCATTTT.

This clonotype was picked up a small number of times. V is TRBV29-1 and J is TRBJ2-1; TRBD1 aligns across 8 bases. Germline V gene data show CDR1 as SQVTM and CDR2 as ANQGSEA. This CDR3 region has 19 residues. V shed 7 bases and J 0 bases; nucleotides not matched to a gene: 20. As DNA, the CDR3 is TGCAGCGGCAGGGGTATGACAGGGGCCCCCCTGAGCTCCTACAATGAGCAGTTCTTC. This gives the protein CSGRGMTGAPLSSYNEQFF.

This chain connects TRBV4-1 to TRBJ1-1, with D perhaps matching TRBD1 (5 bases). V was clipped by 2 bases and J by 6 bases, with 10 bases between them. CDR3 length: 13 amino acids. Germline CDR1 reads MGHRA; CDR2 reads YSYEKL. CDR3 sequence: CASSQRGGAEAFF. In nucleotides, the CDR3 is TGCGCCAGCAGCCAACGGGGCGGAGCTGAAGCTTTCTTT.

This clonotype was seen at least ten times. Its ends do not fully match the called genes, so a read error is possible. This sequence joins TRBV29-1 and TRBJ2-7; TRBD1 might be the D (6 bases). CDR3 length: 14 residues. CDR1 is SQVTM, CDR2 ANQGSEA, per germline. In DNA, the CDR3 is TGTCTACCCCAAGGGGGACAAAAATCCTACGAGCAGTACTTC. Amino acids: CLPQGGQKSYEQYF.

The CDR3 DNA is TGTGCCAGCAGCTCCCCGGGGAGGGGGGGGTTCTACGAGCAGTACTTC. As protein: CASSSPGRGGFYEQYF. This chain links TRBV6-1 with TRBJ2-7; a possible D gene is TRBD2 (7 bases). Germline V lookup: CDR1 MNHNS, CDR2 SASEGT. The V end lost 6 bases, the J end lost 3 bases, and 21 bases lay between the germline ends. This CDR3 has 16 residues.

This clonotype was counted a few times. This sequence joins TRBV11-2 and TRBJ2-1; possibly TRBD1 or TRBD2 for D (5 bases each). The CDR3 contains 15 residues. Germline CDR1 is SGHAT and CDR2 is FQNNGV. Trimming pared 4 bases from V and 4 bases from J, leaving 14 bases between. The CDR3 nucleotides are TGTGCCAGCAGCTCCGGGACGCCGAGATACAATGAGCAGTTCTTC. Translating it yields CASSSGTPRYNEQFF.

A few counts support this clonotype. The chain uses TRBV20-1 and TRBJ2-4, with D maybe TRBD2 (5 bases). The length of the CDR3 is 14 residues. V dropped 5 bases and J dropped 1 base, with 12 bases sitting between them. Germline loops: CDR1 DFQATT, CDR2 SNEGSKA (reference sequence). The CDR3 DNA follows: TGCAGTGCTCAAACACCGGGGGCCAAAAACATTCAGTACTTC. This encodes CSAQTPGAKNIQYF.

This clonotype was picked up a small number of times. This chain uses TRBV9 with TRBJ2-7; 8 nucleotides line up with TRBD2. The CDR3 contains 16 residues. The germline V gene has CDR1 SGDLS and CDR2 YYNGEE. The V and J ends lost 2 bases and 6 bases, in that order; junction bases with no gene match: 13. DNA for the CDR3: TGTGCCAGCAGCGTCCCCGAGGCGGGAGGCCCCCTCGAGCAGTACTTC. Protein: CASSVPEAGGPLEQYF.

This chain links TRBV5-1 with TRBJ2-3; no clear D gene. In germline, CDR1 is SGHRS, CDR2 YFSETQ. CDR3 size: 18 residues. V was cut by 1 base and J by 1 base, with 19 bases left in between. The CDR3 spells CASSLTALARLRTDTQYF. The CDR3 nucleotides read TGCGCCAGCAGCTTGACAGCCCTGGCCCGGTTGCGCACAGATACGCAGTATTTT.

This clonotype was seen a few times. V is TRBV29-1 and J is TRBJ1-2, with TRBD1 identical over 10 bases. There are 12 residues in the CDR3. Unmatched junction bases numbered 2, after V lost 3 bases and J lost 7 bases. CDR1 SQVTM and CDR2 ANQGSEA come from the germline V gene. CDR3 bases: TGCAGCGTTGAGGACAGGGGGTTTGGCTACACCTTC. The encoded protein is CSVEDRGFGYTF.

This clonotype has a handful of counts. CDR3 protein: CASSWQGNEKLFF. The CDR3 region has the DNA TGTGCCAGCAGTTGGCAGGGAAATGAAAAACTGTTTTTT. This chain uses TRBV27 with TRBJ1-4; D may be TRBD1 (5 bases). CDR1 MNHEY and CDR2 SMNVEV come from the germline V gene (reference sequence). This CDR3 has 13 residues. Trimming removed 4 bases at V and 5 bases at J, with 8 bases between.

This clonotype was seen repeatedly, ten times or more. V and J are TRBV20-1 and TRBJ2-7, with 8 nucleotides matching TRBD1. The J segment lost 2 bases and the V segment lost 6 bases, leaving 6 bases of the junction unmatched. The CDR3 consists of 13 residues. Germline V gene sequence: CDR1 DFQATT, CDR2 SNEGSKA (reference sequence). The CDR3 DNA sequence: TGCAGTGCGGAGACAGGGGCGGCCTACGAGCAGTACTTC. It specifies CSAETGAAYEQYF.